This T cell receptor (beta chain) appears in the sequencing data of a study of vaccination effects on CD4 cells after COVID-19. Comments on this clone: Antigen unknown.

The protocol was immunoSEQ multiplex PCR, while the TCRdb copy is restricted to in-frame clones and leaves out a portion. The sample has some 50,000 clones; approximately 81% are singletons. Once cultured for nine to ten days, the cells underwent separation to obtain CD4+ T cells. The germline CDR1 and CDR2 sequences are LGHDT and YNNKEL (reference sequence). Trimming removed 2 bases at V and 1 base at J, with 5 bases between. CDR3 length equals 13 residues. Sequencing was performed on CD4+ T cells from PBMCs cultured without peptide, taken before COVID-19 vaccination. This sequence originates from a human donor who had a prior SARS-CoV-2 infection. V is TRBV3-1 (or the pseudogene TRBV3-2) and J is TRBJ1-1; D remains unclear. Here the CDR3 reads CASSQLANTEAFF. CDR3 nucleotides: TGTGCCAGCAGCCAACTAGCGAACACTGAAGCTTTCTTT.